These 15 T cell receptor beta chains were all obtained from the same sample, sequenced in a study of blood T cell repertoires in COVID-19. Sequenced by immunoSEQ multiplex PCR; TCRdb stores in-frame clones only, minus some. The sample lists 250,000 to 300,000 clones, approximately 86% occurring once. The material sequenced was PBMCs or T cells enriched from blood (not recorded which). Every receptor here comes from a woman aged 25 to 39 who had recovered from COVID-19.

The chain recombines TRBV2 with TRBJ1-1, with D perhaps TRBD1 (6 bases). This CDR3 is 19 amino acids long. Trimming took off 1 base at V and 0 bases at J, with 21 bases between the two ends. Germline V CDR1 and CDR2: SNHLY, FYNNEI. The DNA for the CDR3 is TGTGCCAGCAGTGAAGACGTATGGACAGAAAGAGGAATGAACACTGAAGCTTTCTTT. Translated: CASSEDVWTERGMNTEAFF.

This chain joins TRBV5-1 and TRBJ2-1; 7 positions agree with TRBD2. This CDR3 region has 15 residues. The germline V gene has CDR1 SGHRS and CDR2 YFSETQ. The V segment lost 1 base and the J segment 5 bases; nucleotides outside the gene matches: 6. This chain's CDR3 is CASSLLGGRNNEQFF. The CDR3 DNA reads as TGCGCCAGCAGCTTGCTCGGCGGGAGAAACAATGAGCAGTTCTTC. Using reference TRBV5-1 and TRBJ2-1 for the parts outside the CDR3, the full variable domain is KAGVTQTPRYLIKTRGQQVTLSCSPISGHRSVSWYQQTPGQGLQFLFEYFSETQRNKGNFPGRFSGRQFSNSRSEMNVSTLELGDSALYLCASSLLGGRNNEQFFGPGTRLTVL.

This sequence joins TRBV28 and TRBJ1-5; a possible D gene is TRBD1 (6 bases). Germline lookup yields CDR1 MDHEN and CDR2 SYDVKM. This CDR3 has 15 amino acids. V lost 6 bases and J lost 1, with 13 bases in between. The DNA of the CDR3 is TGTGCCAGCAGCTACGCAGGGGAGAGCAATCAGCCCCAGCATTTT. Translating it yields CASSYAGESNQPQHF. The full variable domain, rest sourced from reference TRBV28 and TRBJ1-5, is DVKVTQSSRYLVKRTGEKVFLECVQDMDHENMFWYRQDPGLGLRLIYFSYDVKMKEKGDIPEGYSVSREKKERFSLILESASTNQTSMYLCASSYAGESNQPQHFGDGTRLSIL.

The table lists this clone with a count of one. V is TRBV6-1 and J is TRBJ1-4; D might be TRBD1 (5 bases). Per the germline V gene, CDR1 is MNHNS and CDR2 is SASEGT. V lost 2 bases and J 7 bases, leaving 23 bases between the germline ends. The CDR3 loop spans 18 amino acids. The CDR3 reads CASSEFPGLRPLSEKLFF. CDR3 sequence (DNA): TGTGCCAGCAGTGAATTTCCGGGACTTCGCCCCCTTAGTGAAAAACTGTTTTTT.

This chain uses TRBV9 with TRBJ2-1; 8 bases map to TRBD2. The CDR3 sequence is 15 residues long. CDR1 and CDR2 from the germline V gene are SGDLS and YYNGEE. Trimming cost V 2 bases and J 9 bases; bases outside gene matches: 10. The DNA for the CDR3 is TGTGCCAGCAGCGTCCTCGGGACTAGTTTTGGTGAGCAGTTCTTC. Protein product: CASSVLGTSFGEQFF. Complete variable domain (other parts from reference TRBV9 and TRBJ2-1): DSGVTQTPKHLITATGQRVTLRCSPRSGDLSVYWYQQSLDQGLQFLIQYYNGEERAKGNILERFSAQQFPDLHSELNLSSLELGDSALYFCASSVLGTSFGEQFFGPGTRLTVL.

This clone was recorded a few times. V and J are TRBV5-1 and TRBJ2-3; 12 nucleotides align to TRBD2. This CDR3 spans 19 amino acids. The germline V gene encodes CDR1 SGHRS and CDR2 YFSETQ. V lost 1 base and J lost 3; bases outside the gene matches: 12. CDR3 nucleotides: TGCGCCAGCAGCTTGCGGGCTAGCGGGGGGGCCGGAGGAACAGATACGCAGTATTTT. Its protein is CASSLRASGGAGGTDTQYF.

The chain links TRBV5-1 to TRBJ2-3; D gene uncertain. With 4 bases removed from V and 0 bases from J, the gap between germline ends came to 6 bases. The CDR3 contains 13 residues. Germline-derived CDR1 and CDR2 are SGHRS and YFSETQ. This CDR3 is CASSATSTDTQYF. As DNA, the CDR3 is TGCGCCAGCAGCGCCACTAGCACAGATACGCAGTATTTT.

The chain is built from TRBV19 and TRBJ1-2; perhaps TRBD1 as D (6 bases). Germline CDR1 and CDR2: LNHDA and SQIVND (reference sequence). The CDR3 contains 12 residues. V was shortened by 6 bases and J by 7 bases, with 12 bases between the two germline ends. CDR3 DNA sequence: TGTGCCAGTAGGGACAGCCAGACTGGCTACACCTTC. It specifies CASRDSQTGYTF.

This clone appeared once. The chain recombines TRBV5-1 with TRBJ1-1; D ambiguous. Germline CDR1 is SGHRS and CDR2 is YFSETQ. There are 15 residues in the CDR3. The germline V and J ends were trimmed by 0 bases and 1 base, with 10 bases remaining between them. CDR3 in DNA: TGCGCCAGCAGCTTGGACAGCCCCTGGAACACTGAAGCTTTCTTT. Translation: CASSLDSPWNTEAFF.

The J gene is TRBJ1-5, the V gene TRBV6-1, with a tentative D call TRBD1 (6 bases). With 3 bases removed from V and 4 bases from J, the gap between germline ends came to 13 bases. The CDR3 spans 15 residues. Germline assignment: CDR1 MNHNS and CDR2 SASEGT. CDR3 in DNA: TGTGCCAGCAGTGACAGGGGATCTTTTAATCAGCCCCAGCATTTT. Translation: CASSDRGSFNQPQHF.

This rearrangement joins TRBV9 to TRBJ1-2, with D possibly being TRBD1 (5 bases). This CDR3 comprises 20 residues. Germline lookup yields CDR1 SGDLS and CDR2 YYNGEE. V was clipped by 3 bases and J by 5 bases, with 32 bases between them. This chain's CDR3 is CASSGSAGVGVSHPGYGYTF. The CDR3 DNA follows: TGTGCCAGCAGCGGATCCGCGGGGGTGGGGGTTTCACACCCCGGGTATGGCTACACCTTC.

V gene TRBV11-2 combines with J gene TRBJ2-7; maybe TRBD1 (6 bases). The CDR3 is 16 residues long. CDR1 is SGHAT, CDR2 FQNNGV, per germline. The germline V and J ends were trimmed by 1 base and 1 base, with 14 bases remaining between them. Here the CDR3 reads CASSLVSTGNSYEQYF. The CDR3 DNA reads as TGTGCCAGCAGCTTAGTATCAACAGGGAATTCCTACGAGCAGTACTTC.

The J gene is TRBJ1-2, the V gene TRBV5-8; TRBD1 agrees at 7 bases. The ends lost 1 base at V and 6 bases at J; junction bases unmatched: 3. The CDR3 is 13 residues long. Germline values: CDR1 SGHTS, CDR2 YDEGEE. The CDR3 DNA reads TGTGCCAGCAGCTTGCGACAGGGAAATGGCTACACCTTC. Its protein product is CASSLRQGNGYTF.

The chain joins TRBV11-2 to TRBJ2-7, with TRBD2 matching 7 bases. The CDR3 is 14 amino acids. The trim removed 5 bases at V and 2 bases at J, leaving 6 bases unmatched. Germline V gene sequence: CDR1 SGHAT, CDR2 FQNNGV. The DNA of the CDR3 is TGTGCCAGCAGCCCCGGGGGGACCACCTACGAGCAGTACTTC. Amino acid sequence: CASSPGGTTYEQYF. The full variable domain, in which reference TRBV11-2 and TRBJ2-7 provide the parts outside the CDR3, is EAGVAQSPRYKIIEKRQSVAFWCNPISGHATLYWYQQILGQGPKLLIQFQNNGVVDDSQLPKDRFSAERLKGVDSTLKIQPAKLEDSAVYLCASSPGGTTYEQYFGPGTRLTVT.

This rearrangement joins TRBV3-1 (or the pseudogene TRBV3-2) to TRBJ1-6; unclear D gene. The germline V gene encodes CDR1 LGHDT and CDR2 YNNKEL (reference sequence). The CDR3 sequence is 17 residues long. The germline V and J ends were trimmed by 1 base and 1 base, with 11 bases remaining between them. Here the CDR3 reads CASSQGKTGSYNSPLHF. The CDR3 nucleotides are TGTGCCAGCAGCCAAGGGAAGACTGGGTCCTATAATTCACCCCTCCACTTT.